The sequence of this TCR beta chain was determined in a study of shared T cell receptors in the human thymus. The CDR3 is 14 residues long. Trimming removed 7 bases at V and 0 bases at J, with 12 bases between. The germline CDR1 and CDR2 sequences are SGDLS and YYNGEE. Generated by immunoSEQ multiplex PCR, the TCRdb table keeps only in-frame clones and is missing some. Of some 660,000 clones listed, 87% are singletons. These same records also appear under a second study, on human thymus T cells. This second study says: In corrective heart surgery, resections were taken, and these provided the thymus tissue. Blood and thymic repertoires both appeared biased in V and J gene usage. Related research described strongly overlapping thymic repertoires in unrelated people.

This chain links TRBV9 with TRBJ2-3; D is perhaps TRBD2 (5 bases). This sequence originates from a boy less than two years old with a congenital heart defect. The sample consisted of thymocytes. The CDR3 sequence is CASAGNYSTDTQYF. CDR3 nucleotides: TGTGCCAGCGCGGGTAATTATAGCACAGATACGCAGTATTTT.